Given below is one TCR beta chain in context. Antigen unknown. The data are from a study of cytomegalovirus exposure and HLA in healthy donors. Background on the study: The same platform was used for the 90 to 150 validation repertoires and the approximately 700 first-cohort repertoires, a later analysis reported.

Assay used: immunoSEQ multiplex PCR; TCRdb lists only in-frame clones, some missing. The repertoire holds around 130,000 clones, with 85% to 90% as singletons. General study findings and limits: A list of 150 to 200 TCR beta chains associated with cytomegalovirus was given.

The V end lost 0 bases, the J end lost 1 base, and 16 bases lay between the germline ends. This CDR3 is built from 17 residues. Germline values: CDR1 SGHRS, CDR2 YFSETQ. This receptor was identified in a woman aged 30 to 39 in good health and CMV-seronegative. The chain has TRBV5-1 and TRBJ1-2; possible D gene TRBD1, 6 bases. The sample consisted of PBMCs. The CDR3 loop is CASSLEGGGRRNYGYTF. The CDR3, as DNA: TGCGCCAGCAGCTTGGAAGGGGGTGGACGGCGTAACTATGGCTACACCTTC.